The TCR beta chain under discussion was sequenced for a study of T cells in Graves' hyperthyroidism and ophthalmopathy. A few counts support this clonotype. A read error may be the cause here, since a much bigger clone is one base away. TCR beta CDR3 sequences were amplified from RNA transcripts. The HTBI primer set was used in a first-round RT-PCR of the TCR CDR3. MiXCR, applied by TCRdb to the multiplex PCR reads, yields one record per CDR3 protein. Among around 700,000 distinct CDR3 sequences listed, around 19% were seen once. CDR3 size: 14 residues. The V segment lost 6 bases and the J segment 5 bases; nucleotides outside the gene matches: 3. CDR1 is MNHEY, CDR2 SVGAGI, per germline.

The source material was blood. This receptor was identified in a woman in her fifties or sixties with Graves' hyperthyroidism that later progressed to Graves' ophthalmopathy. This chain links TRBV6-5 with TRBJ2-1, with TRBD2 identical over 11 bases. CDR3 in amino acids: CASRLAGGHNEQFF. The CDR3 DNA follows: TGTGCCAGCAGATTAGCGGGGGGGCACAATGAGCAGTTCTTC.